Listed below are T cell receptor beta chains from one sample, sequenced in a study of blood T cell repertoires in COVID-19. Here immunoSEQ multiplex PCR was the method, and the copy in TCRdb shows in-frame clones only, minus some. The table has over 250,000 clones, approximately 90% seen once. The sequencing sample was made of peripheral blood. The receptors were gathered from a woman aged 25 to 39 with COVID-19, enrolled during active disease. The CDR3 runs from the conserved cysteine through the conserved F or W. The D gene is left open where the match is weak. Expanded clones are given a class, and other clones once, few, many or no size at all.

TRBJ1-6 | . | TRBD1 | 15 | TRBV7-2 | TGTGCCAGCACCGGGACAGGCCCGTTTGATTCACCCCTCCACTTT | CASTGTGPFDSPLHF
TRBJ2-2 | . | . | 17 | TRBV4-2 | TGTGCCAGCAGCCAAGATCGGGGAGACCTAAACACCGGGGAGCTGTTTTTT | CASSQDRGDLNTGELFF
TRBJ2-7 | . | TRBD2 | 14 | TRBV2 | TGTGCCAGCAGTGGACTAGCGGGATACTACGAGCAGTACTTC | CASSGLAGYYEQYF
TRBJ2-1 | . | TRBD2 | 15 | TRBV7-7 | TGTGCCAGCAGCGTACTAGCGGGAGTGGAGTGGGAGCAGTTCTTC | CASSVLAGVEWEQFF
TRBJ1-1 | . | . | 11 | TRBV30 | TGTGCCTGGAGTCGGAACACTGAAGCTTTCTTT | CAWSRNTEAFF
TRBJ2-1 | once | . | 14 | TRBV5-1 | TGCGCCAGCAGCCACGGGATCTCCTACAATGAGCAGTTCTTC | CASSHGISYNEQFF
TRBJ2-2 | few | . | 15 | TRBV19 | TGTGCCAGTAGTATAGTCGCAGGGGTCATCGGGGAGCTGTTTTTT | CASSIVAGVIGELFF
TRBJ2-2 | . | TRBD2 | 15 | TRBV3-1/TRBV3-2 | TGTGCCAGCAGCCCGACTAGCGGGAACACCGGGGAGCTGTTTTTT | CASSPTSGNTGELFF
TRBJ2-1 | . | . | 16 | TRBV11-2 | TGTGCCAGCAGCTTAGAGGTCCTCGGCTCCTACAATGAGCAGTTCTTC | CASSLEVLGSYNEQFF
TRBJ2-3 | . | TRBD2 | 15 | TRBV7-8 | TGTGCCAGCAGCCGGAGCGGGAGTTTTACAGATACGCAGTATTTT | CASSRSGSFTDTQYF
TRBJ2-7 | . | . | 13 | TRBV30 | TGTGCCTGGAGTAGGCTAGCGCCGTACGAGCAGTACTTC | CAWSRLAPYEQYF
TRBJ1-1 | . | TRBD1 | 13 | TRBV19 | TGTGCCAGTAGCACAGGGGTTGGGACTGAAGCTTTCTTT | CASSTGVGTEAFF
TRBJ1-4 | once | . | 15 | TRBV30 | TGTGCCTGGAGGGGATCGGAGGGGTCGTTTGAAAAACTGTTTTTT | CAWRGSEGSFEKLFF
TRBJ1-2 | . | TRBD1 | 15 | TRBV7-9 | TGTGCCAGCAGCAAAGGACAGGGGGATTTTGATGGCTACACCTTC | CASSKGQGDFDGYTF
TRBJ1-3 | . | . | 16 | TRBV4-2 | TGTGCCAGCAGCCAAGATCTATCACAGGGTGGAAACACCATATATTTT | CASSQDLSQGGNTIYF
TRBJ1-1 | . | TRBD1 | 13 | TRBV11-2 | TGTGCCAGCAGCTTAGTGGACAGGGTTGAAGCTTTCTTT | CASSLVDRVEAFF
TRBJ2-5 | . | TRBD2 | 18 | TRBV12-5 | TGTGCTAGTGGTTTGGGAAAAAGAGGGAGGGCCCTGGTGGAGACCCAGTACTTC | CASGLGKRGRALVETQYF
TRBJ2-1 | . | TRBD1 | 17 | TRBV5-6 | TGTGCCAGCAGCTTACCAGGGGGCGCCCGTGATTGGAATGAGCAGTTCTTC | CASSLPGGARDWNEQFF
TRBJ1-1 | . | TRBD1 | 14 | TRBV5-4 | TGTGCCAGCAGCTTTACAGGGGGTAAAACTGAAGCTTTCTTT | CASSFTGGKTEAFF